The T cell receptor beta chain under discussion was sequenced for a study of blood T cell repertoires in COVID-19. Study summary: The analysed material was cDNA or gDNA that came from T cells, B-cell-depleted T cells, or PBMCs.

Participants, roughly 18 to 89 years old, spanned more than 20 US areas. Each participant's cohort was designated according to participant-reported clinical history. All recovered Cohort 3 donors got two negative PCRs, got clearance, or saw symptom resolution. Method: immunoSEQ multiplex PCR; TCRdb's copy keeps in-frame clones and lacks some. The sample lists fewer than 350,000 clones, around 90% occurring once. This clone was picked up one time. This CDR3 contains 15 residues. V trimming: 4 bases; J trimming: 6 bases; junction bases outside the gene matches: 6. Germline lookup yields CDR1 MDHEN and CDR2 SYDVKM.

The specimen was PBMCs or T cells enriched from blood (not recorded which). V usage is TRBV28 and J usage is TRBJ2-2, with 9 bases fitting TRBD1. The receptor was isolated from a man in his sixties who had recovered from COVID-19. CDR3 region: CASSWGDRDAGELFF. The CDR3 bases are TGTGCCAGCAGTTGGGGGGACAGGGACGCCGGGGAGCTGTTTTTT. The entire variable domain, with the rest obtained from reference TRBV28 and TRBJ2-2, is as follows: DVKVTQSSRYLVKRTGEKVFLECVQDMDHENMFWYRQDPGLGLRLIYFSYDVKMKEKGDIPEGYSVSREKKERFSLILESASTNQTSMYLCASSWGDRDAGELFFGEGSRLTVL.